This T cell receptor beta chain was identified in a study of T cell responses to AZD1222 COVID-19 vaccine. Study results and limitations: The study found vaccine-associated CD4 TCRs spanning spike, dominant at 160-218 and 743-854. Regions left unmutated in variants are reportedly the target of nearly half of spike-specific TCRs.

Turning to this clone: The antigen remains unidentified.

The germline CDR1 and CDR2 sequences are PRHDT and FYEKMQ (reference sequence). The trim removed 1 base at V and 5 bases at J, leaving 7 bases unmatched. This CDR3 contains 17 residues. Clones were read by immunoSEQ multiplex PCR, and TCRdb kept only the in-frame ones, dropping some. The repertoire holds roughly 130,000 clones, with roughly 93% as singletons. Material: peripheral blood, obtained on day 0 of AZD1222 vaccination. The rearrangement uses TRBV13 and TRBJ2-1; 11 bases agree with TRBD2. This receptor was taken from an adult in good health. CDR3 sequence: CASSLAPGTSGNNEQFF. Here the CDR3 DNA reads TGTGCCAGCAGCTTAGCGCCCGGGACTAGCGGAAACAATGAGCAGTTCTTC. Complete variable domain (other parts from reference TRBV13 and TRBJ2-1): AAGVIQSPRHLIKEKRETATLKCYPIPRHDTVYWYQQGPGQDPQFLISFYEKMQSDKGSIPDRFSAQQFSDYHSELNMSSLELGDSALYFCASSLAPGTSGNNEQFFGPGTRLTVL.